The 8 T cell receptor beta chains reported below all come from one sample, sequenced in a study of T cells after yellow fever vaccination. Each CDR3 protein gets one entry after TCRdb re-called the 5' RACE reads with MiXCR. The top ten hold roughly 40% of the sample, which has 150,000 or so distinct CDR3 sequences, about a tenth seen once. Here the sequenced sample was CD8+ T cells sorted from PBMCs, taken 45 days after the yellow fever booster vaccination. The receptors shown here come from a man between 18 and 35 years old who received the YFV17D yellow fever vaccine.

The table lists this clonotype with a few counts. The rearrangement joins TRBV5-4 to TRBJ2-7, with D possibly being TRBD1 (5 bases). With 2 bases removed from V and 0 bases from J, the gap between germline ends came to 15 bases. The CDR3 runs to 16 residues. CDR1 is SGHNT, CDR2 YYREEE, per germline (reference sequence). Here the CDR3 reads CASSLNGQQSSYEQYV. As DNA, the CDR3 is TGTGCCAGCAGCTTAAATGGACAACAGAGCTCCTACGAGCAGTACGTC.

This chain joins TRBV5-1 and TRBJ1-2; 10 bases fit TRBD1. V lost 4 bases to trimming and J lost 3 bases; unmatched junction nucleotides: 15. The CDR3 covers 18 residues. CDR1 and CDR2 from the germline V gene are SGHRS and YFSETQ. The CDR3 region is CASSQHRTGGSLYYGYTF. CDR3 sequence (DNA): TGCGCCAGCAGCCAACACAGGACAGGGGGATCCCTTTACTATGGCTACACCTTC.

This clonotype showed up many times. The rearrangement links TRBV5-1 to TRBJ2-1; D ambiguous. Germline CDR1 and CDR2: SGHRS and YFSETQ. CDR3 length equals 11 residues. Trimming took off 3 bases at V and 9 bases at J, with 7 bases between the two ends. The CDR3 region is CASSYSGEQFF. As DNA, the CDR3 is TGCGCCAGCAGCTACTCGGGTGAGCAGTTCTTC.

Many counts were recorded for this clonotype. The chain carries TRBV4-3 and TRBJ1-2, with D tentatively TRBD1 (6 bases). Trimming shortened V by 1 base and J by 5 bases, and 8 bases separated the two germline ends. The CDR3 is 13 residues long. Germline V gene sequence: CDR1 LGHNA, CDR2 YSLEER. CDR3 sequence reads: CASSQGGGYGYTF. DNA for the CDR3: TGCGCCAGCAGCCAAGGAGGGGGTTATGGCTACACCTTC.

This clonotype was seen more than once but under ten times. The V gene is TRBV28, the J gene TRBJ1-6; unclear D gene. Germline V gene data show CDR1 as MDHEN and CDR2 as SYDVKM. V lost 2 bases and J lost 3, with 14 bases in between. The CDR3 totals 17 residues. The CDR3 loop is CASSLRLGEIYNSPLHF. CDR3 bases: TGTGCCAGCAGTTTACGCTTGGGTGAGATCTATAATTCACCCCTCCACTTT.

This clonotype occurred a few times. The V call is TRBV6-1, the J call TRBJ1-2; D might be TRBD1 (6 bases). This CDR3 contains 13 residues. Per the germline V gene, CDR1 is MNHNS and CDR2 is SASEGT. The V gene lost 6 bases and the J gene lost 4 bases, with 12 bases spanning the gap. The CDR3 is CASRRGQSYGYTF. CDR3 nucleotide sequence: TGTGCCAGCAGGAGGGGACAATCCTATGGCTACACCTTC.

This clonotype was seen only a few times. The genes are TRBV5-1 and TRBJ2-7; the match to TRBD1 covers 9 bases. Germline CDR1 SGHRS, CDR2 YFSETQ. With V trimmed by 4 bases and J by 5 bases, 4 bases remained unmatched. The CDR3 covers 13 residues. CDR3 region: CASSPGTGNEQYF. The DNA of the CDR3 is TGCGCCAGCAGCCCGGGGACAGGGAACGAGCAGTACTTC.

The chain has TRBV20-1 and TRBJ2-3; weak D call: TRBD2 (5 bases). V lost 5 bases to trimming and J lost 0 bases, with 15 bases between them. Germline V lookup: CDR1 DFQATT, CDR2 SNEGSKA (reference sequence). This CDR3 region has 15 residues. CDR3 loop: CSAPPAEASTDTQYF. DNA of the CDR3: TGCAGTGCTCCCCCAGCGGAAGCTAGCACAGATACGCAGTATTTT.